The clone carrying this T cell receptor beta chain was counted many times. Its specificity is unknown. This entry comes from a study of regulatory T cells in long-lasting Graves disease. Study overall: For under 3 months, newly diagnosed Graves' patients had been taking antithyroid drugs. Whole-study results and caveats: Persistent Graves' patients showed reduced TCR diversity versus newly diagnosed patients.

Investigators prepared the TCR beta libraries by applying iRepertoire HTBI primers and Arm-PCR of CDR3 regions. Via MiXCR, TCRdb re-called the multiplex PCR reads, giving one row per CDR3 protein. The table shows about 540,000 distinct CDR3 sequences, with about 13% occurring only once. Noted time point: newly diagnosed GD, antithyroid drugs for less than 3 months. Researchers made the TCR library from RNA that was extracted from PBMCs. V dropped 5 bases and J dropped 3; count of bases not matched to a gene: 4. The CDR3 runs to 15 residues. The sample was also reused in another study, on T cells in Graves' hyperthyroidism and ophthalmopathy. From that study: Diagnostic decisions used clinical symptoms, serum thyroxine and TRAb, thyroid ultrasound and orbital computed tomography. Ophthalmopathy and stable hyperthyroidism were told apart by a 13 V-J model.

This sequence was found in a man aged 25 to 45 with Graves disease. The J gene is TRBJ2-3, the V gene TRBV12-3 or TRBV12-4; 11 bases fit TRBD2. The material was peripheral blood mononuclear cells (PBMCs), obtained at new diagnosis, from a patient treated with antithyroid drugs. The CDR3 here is CASSRLAGFTDTQYF. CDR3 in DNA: TGTGCCAGCAGTCGACTAGCGGGATTTACAGATACGCAGTATTTT.